The 31 T cell receptor beta chains below all came from one sample that was sequenced in a study of OX40 agonist ivuxolimab in advanced cancers. The library was made by the immunoSEQ multiplex PCR assay. Drawn from immuneACCESS, this table holds only the in-frame rearrangements with V and J called that TCRdb kept. Clones are partly lost; checked studies trace under half to an unresolved V gene and leave the rest unexplained. Recorded for this sample are approximately 35,000 clones; over 60% of them occurred a single time. The ten top clones hold around 25% of the sample. Sequenced here: CD4+ or CD8+ T cells sorted from blood, sampled in a trial of the OX40 agonist ivuxolimab. The receptor set was obtained from an adult with an advanced solid tumor such as melanoma, head and neck, liver or kidney cancer.

The gene calls are TRBV6-1 and TRBJ2-7, with D possibly TRBD1 on 6 matching bases. Looked up from germline, CDR1 is MNHNS and CDR2 is SASEGT. CDR3 length: 14 residues. The V end was cut by 6 bases, the J end by 0 bases, with 12 bases between. CDR3 residues: CASSYTGSSYEQYF. In nucleotides, the CDR3 is TGTGCCAGCAGCTACACAGGGTCCTCCTACGAGCAGTACTTC.

For the CDR3, the DNA is TGTGCCAGCAGTGAAGGTAGCGGGGGGGTCAAAAACATTCAGTACTTC. This codes for CASSEGSGGVKNIQYF. This sequence joins TRBV2 and TRBJ2-4; 11 nucleotides line up with TRBD2. Per the germline V gene, CDR1 is SNHLY and CDR2 is FYNNEI. The J segment lost 3 bases and the V segment lost 1 base, leaving 2 bases of the junction unmatched. The CDR3 loop spans 16 amino acids.

V gene TRBV6-5 combines with J gene TRBJ1-1, with 8 bases that match TRBD1. This CDR3 is built from 14 residues. The germline CDR1 and CDR2 sequences are MNHEY and SVGAGI. J lost 6 bases, V lost 8 bases, and 11 bases had no gene match. This CDR3 reads CASGAGTGRAEAFF. For the CDR3, the DNA is TGTGCCAGCGGAGCCGGGACAGGTAGGGCTGAAGCTTTCTTT.

The genes are TRBV7-2 and TRBJ2-7; 12 positions match TRBD1. CDR3 length: 17 residues. Germline CDR1 and CDR2: SGHTA and FQGNSA. V lost 5 bases to trimming and J lost 4 bases; unmatched junction nucleotides: 12. The chain's CDR3 is CASSVTGTGGWIYEQYF. CDR3 bases: TGTGCCAGCAGCGTCACCGGGACAGGGGGCTGGATTTACGAGCAGTACTTC.

CDR3 amino acids: CASRDRVYSGNTIYF. Written as DNA, the CDR3 is TGTGCCAGCCGGGACAGAGTTTACTCTGGAAACACCATATATTTT. J is TRBJ1-3 and V is TRBV19, with TRBD1 matching over 7 bases. This CDR3 region has 15 residues. With 9 bases clipped from V and 0 bases from J, the junction kept 8 bases outside the gene matches. Germline loops: CDR1 LNHDA, CDR2 SQIVND (reference sequence).

The chain couples TRBV5-1 to TRBJ2-7; D may correspond to TRBD1 or TRBD2 (6 bases each). The germline gives CDR1 SGHRS, CDR2 YFSETQ. CDR3 size: 14 residues. Trimming pared 2 bases from V and 3 bases from J, leaving 12 bases between. CDR3 bases: TGCGCCAGCAGCTTATCCGGGGGCAACTACGAGCAGTACTTC. This translates into CASSLSGGNYEQYF.

There are a few counts of this clone. The V call is TRBV6-6, the J call TRBJ1-1, with unresolved D. Per the germline V gene, CDR1 is MNHNY and CDR2 is SVGAGI (reference sequence). The V end was cut by 3 bases, the J end by 9 bases, with 14 bases between. The CDR3 length is 13 residues. The CDR3 region is CASSYSEERKAFF. In DNA, the CDR3 is TGTGCCAGCAGTTATAGTGAAGAGAGAAAAGCTTTCTTT.

The chain couples TRBV5-1 to TRBJ2-1; D remains ambiguous. The CDR3 loop spans 14 amino acids. V shed 0 bases and J shed 5 bases, with 9 bases lying between them. Germline V lookup: CDR1 SGHRS, CDR2 YFSETQ. CDR3 region: CASSLGPGNNEQFF. CDR3 bases: TGCGCCAGCAGCTTGGGCCCTGGGAACAATGAGCAGTTCTTC.

The rearrangement joins TRBV27 to TRBJ1-1, with D perhaps TRBD1 (5 bases). Germline CDR1 MNHEY, CDR2 SMNVEV (reference sequence). The CDR3 contains 16 residues. V was cut by 0 bases and J by 1 base, with 12 bases left in between. CDR3 amino acids: CASSLSGGLTNTEAFF. The DNA for the CDR3 is TGTGCCAGCAGTTTATCGGGGGGACTTACGAACACTGAAGCTTTCTTT.

The rearrangement links TRBV14 to TRBJ2-5, with D possibly being TRBD2 (6 bases). V dropped 0 bases and J dropped 1 base, with 12 bases sitting between them. This CDR3 contains 16 residues. Germline CDR1 is SGHDN and CDR2 is FVKESK. The CDR3 nucleotides are TGTGCCAGCAGCCAAGATCGGAGGGTCCCCCAAGAGACCCAGTACTTC. It translates to CASSQDRRVPQETQYF.

The chain is built from TRBV6-6 and TRBJ1-2; TRBD1 might be the D (5 bases). The V gene's germline CDR1 is MNHNY and CDR2 SVGAGI (reference sequence). V was clipped by 4 bases and J by 5 bases, with 11 bases between them. The length of the CDR3 is 13 residues. Here the CDR3 DNA reads TGTGCCAGCAGTTGGGACCGAACATATGGCTACACCTTC. Translating gives CASSWDRTYGYTF.

This clone was counted only a few times. The V gene is TRBV4-2, the J gene TRBJ2-1; D unresolved. This CDR3 spans 15 amino acids. Between the trimmed V and J ends, which lost 3 bases and 0 bases, there was a span of 9 bases. Germline values: CDR1 LGHNA, CDR2 YNFKEQ. The CDR3 sequence: CASSQDVPSYNEQFF. DNA of the CDR3: TGTGCCAGCAGCCAGGACGTACCCTCCTACAATGAGCAGTTCTTC.

The chain recombines TRBV7-2 with TRBJ2-5; TRBD2 matches at 13 bases. Germline V gives CDR1 SGHTA, CDR2 FQGNSA. The CDR3 covers 15 residues. V trimming: 4 bases; J trimming: 3 bases; junction bases outside the gene matches: 2. Here the CDR3 DNA reads TGTGCCAGCAGCTCCGGGACTAGCGGGGAAGAGACCCAGTACTTC. This sequence encodes CASSSGTSGEETQYF. Combining the CDR3 with reference TRBV7-2 and TRBJ2-5 gives the whole variable domain GAGVSQSPSNKVTEKGKDVELRCDPISGHTALYWYRQSLGQGLEFLIYFQGNSAPDKSGLPSDRFSAERTGGSVSTLTIQRTQQEDSAVYLCASSSGTSGEETQYFGPGTRLLVL.

The V gene is TRBV7-2, the J gene TRBJ2-1; D perhaps matches TRBD2 (7 bases). CDR1 and CDR2 from the germline V gene are SGHTA and FQGNSA. The CDR3 contains 18 residues. The ends were cut back, 3 bases at V and 2 bases at J, with 20 bases in the middle. The CDR3 here is CASSFGYAGARAYNEQFF. The CDR3 DNA follows: TGTGCCAGCAGCTTTGGATATGCGGGGGCCCGGGCCTACAATGAGCAGTTCTTC.

This clone was picked up a small number of times. The rearrangement links TRBV6-1 to TRBJ1-6, with 8 nucleotides matching TRBD1. Germline V gene lookup returns CDR1 MNHNS and CDR2 SASEGT. Unmatched junction bases numbered 6, after V lost 1 base and J lost 10 bases. CDR3 size: 15 residues. The CDR3 DNA follows: TGTGCCAGCAGTGAAGGATGGACAGGGACATCACCCCTCCACTTT. Translation: CASSEGWTGTSPLHF.

This chain links TRBV15 with TRBJ1-4; D call uncertain. Trimming removed 3 bases at V and 7 bases at J, with 3 bases between. CDR1 is LNHNV, CDR2 YYDKDF, per germline (reference sequence). This CDR3 contains 11 residues. CDR3 sequence: CATSRGEKLFF. CDR3 DNA: TGTGCCACCAGCAGGGGTGAAAAACTGTTTTTT.

This chain uses TRBV19 with TRBJ2-6, with D possibly being TRBD1 (6 bases). CDR1 is LNHDA, CDR2 SQIVND, per germline (reference sequence). V lost 7 bases and J lost 1, with 11 bases in between. There are 15 residues in the CDR3. The CDR3 spells CASTDTGSGANVLTF. Written as DNA, the CDR3 is TGTGCCAGTACCGACACAGGGTCTGGGGCCAACGTCCTGACTTTC.

The V and J genes are TRBV4-1 and TRBJ1-1; possibly TRBD1 for D (5 bases). This CDR3 comprises 16 residues. With 1 base removed from V and 5 bases from J, the gap between germline ends came to 17 bases. In germline, CDR1 is MGHRA, CDR2 YSYEKL. CDR3 loop: CASSQAIWGDDTEAFF. In nucleotides, the CDR3 is TGCGCCAGCAGCCAAGCCATCTGGGGCGATGATACTGAAGCTTTCTTT.

The chain links TRBV11-2 to TRBJ1-2; D is undetermined. The germline CDR1 and CDR2 sequences are SGHAT and FQNNGV. The CDR3 is 13 residues long. V lost 8 bases and J 0 bases, leaving 10 bases between the germline ends. The CDR3 here is CASGAQPNYGYTF. The CDR3 region has the DNA TGTGCCAGCGGTGCACAGCCTAACTATGGCTACACCTTC.

The rearrangement uses TRBV5-4 and TRBJ2-5, with 9 bases lining up with TRBD2. Germline loops: CDR1 SGHNT, CDR2 YYREEE (reference sequence). This CDR3 has 16 residues. J was trimmed by 5 bases and V by 6 bases; bases with no gene match: 14. Here the CDR3 reads CASTTRGGTSYETQYF. The CDR3 DNA sequence: TGTGCCAGCACCACACGAGGCGGGACTAGCTATGAGACCCAGTACTTC. Drawing the rest from reference TRBV5-4 and TRBJ2-5, the complete variable domain is ETGVTQSPTHLIKTRGQQVTLRCSSQSGHNTVSWYQQALGQGPQFIFQYYREEENGRGNFPPRFSGLQFPNYSSELNVNALELDDSALYLCASTTRGGTSYETQYFGPGTRLLVL.

The chain is built from TRBV6-1 and TRBJ2-7; no clear D gene. This CDR3 is built from 14 residues. Germline V CDR1 and CDR2: MNHNS, SASEGT. Trimming took 6 bases from V and 2 from J, leaving 14 bases between them. The CDR3 protein is CASSPTQRTYEQYF. In DNA, the CDR3 is TGTGCCAGCAGCCCGACCCAGAGGACCTACGAGCAGTACTTC.

This sequence joins TRBV27 and TRBJ2-3, with TRBD2 matching over 7 bases. The CDR3 totals 15 residues. Looked up from germline, CDR1 is MNHEY and CDR2 is SMNVEV (reference sequence). V lost 1 base and J lost 3; bases outside the gene matches: 4. The CDR3 spells CASSLWAAGTDTQYF. The CDR3 DNA sequence: TGTGCCAGCAGTTTATGGGCAGCGGGGACAGATACGCAGTATTTT.

V and J are TRBV15 and TRBJ2-7, with a weak D call TRBD2 (7 bases). Germline-derived CDR1 and CDR2 are LNHNV and YYDKDF (reference sequence). CDR3 length: 15 amino acids. Trimming left V 4 bases short and J 4 bases short, with 17 bases between. The CDR3 DNA reads TGTGCCACCAGCATGACGACGGGGGGCCTGTACGAGCAGTACTTC. Encoded protein: CATSMTTGGLYEQYF.

This rearrangement joins TRBV27 to TRBJ2-7, with D perhaps being TRBD1 or TRBD2 (5 bases each). The CDR3 extends over 11 amino acids. Trimming stripped 8 bases from V and 9 bases from J, with 14 bases between. Germline V lookup: CDR1 MNHEY, CDR2 SMNVEV (reference sequence). For the CDR3, the DNA is TGTGCCAGCCGGGACGGGCCGGGGCAGTACTTC. It yields the protein CASRDGPGQYF.

The chain carries TRBV19 and TRBJ1-2, with D perhaps matching TRBD1 (5 bases). Between the trimmed V and J ends, which lost 4 bases and 8 bases, there was a span of 11 bases. The CDR3 length is 12 residues. From germline, CDR1 is LNHDA and CDR2 SQIVND (reference sequence). CDR3 DNA sequence: TGTGCCAGTAGTAGTGGGGGAGCCGGCTACACCTTC. This encodes CASSSGGAGYTF.

The rearrangement uses TRBV5-4 and TRBJ2-7; 10 nucleotides line up with TRBD1. V dropped 9 bases and J dropped 3; count of bases not matched to a gene: 6. This CDR3 has 13 amino acids. Looked up from germline, CDR1 is SGHNT and CDR2 is YYREEE (reference sequence). CDR3 DNA sequence: TGTGCCACGCAACGGGACAGGGGCTACGAGCAGTACTTC. This sequence encodes CATQRDRGYEQYF.

The chain links TRBV19 to TRBJ1-5, with 11 bases matching TRBD1. Unmatched junction bases numbered 10, after V lost 6 bases and J lost 9 bases. Germline lookup yields CDR1 LNHDA and CDR2 SQIVND (reference sequence). This CDR3 has 15 residues. CDR3 sequence reads: CASSWGQGGNGPQHF. In DNA form, the CDR3 reads TGTGCCAGTAGCTGGGGACAGGGGGGCAATGGGCCCCAGCATTTT.

The CDR3 reads CASSARGGGAKDTQYF. CDR3 in DNA: TGTGCCAGCAGTGCCCGTGGCGGGGGGGCTAAGGATACGCAGTATTTT. This chain uses TRBV2 with TRBJ2-3; 9 bases align to TRBD2. Germline CDR1 reads SNHLY; CDR2 reads FYNNEI. CDR3 length: 16 amino acids. Unmatched junction bases numbered 11, after V lost 4 bases and J lost 6 bases.

This sequence joins TRBV7-2 and TRBJ2-1; unclear D gene. There are 15 residues in the CDR3. V lost 2 bases and J 2 bases, leaving 10 bases between the germline ends. Germline CDR1 is SGHTA and CDR2 is FQGNSA. This CDR3 reads CASSLRAIPYNEQFF. The CDR3 DNA is TGTGCCAGCAGCTTACGGGCGATCCCCTACAATGAGCAGTTCTTC. Drawing the rest from reference TRBV7-2 and TRBJ2-1, the complete variable domain is GAGVSQSPSNKVTEKGKDVELRCDPISGHTALYWYRQSLGQGLEFLIYFQGNSAPDKSGLPSDRFSAERTGGSVSTLTIQRTQQEDSAVYLCASSLRAIPYNEQFFGPGTRLTVL.

The chain has TRBV9 and TRBJ2-1; 9 bases are shared with TRBD1. The V segment lost 4 bases and the J segment 8 bases; nucleotides outside the gene matches: 13. The CDR3 covers 16 residues. Germline V CDR1 and CDR2: SGDLS, YYNGEE. Written as DNA, the CDR3 is TGTGCCAGCAGCCCGCGTCCGGGACAGGGTACAGATGAGCAGTTCTTC. The encoded protein is CASSPRPGQGTDEQFF.

CDR3 region: CASSYSKGALPYEQYF. CDR3 DNA: TGTGCCAGCAGTTACTCTAAGGGGGCCCTCCCCTACGAGCAGTACTTC. J is TRBJ2-7 and V is TRBV6-5, with 7 bases lining up with TRBD1. Trimming took 0 bases from V and 2 from J; bases not matched to a gene: 7. The germline V gene has CDR1 MNHEY and CDR2 SVGAGI. The CDR3 consists of 16 residues.